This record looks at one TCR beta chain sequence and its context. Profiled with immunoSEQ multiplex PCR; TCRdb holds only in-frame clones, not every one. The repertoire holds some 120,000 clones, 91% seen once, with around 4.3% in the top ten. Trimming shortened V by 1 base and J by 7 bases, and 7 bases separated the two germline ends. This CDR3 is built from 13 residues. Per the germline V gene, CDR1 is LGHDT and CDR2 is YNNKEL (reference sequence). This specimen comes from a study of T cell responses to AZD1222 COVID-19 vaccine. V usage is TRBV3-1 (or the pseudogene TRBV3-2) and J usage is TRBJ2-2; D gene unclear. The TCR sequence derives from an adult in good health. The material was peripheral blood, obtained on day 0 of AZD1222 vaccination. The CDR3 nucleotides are TGTGCCAGCAGCCAAGGACGGTTCGGGGAGCTGTTTTTT. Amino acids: CASSQGRFGELFF.